This paragraph covers one TCR beta chain sequence. This clonotype has ten or more counts. There is no known antigen for this receptor. No base-level quality is on record; no much larger clone is a single base apart. The sample is drawn from a study of T cells in Graves' hyperthyroidism and ophthalmopathy (dated by TCRdb to about 2019). Some background on the complete study: Peripheral blood was collected at initial diagnosis, before any treatment. To identify TCR V-J signatures that set the groups apart, the researchers used a discovery cohort of 100 or so patients, made up of some 41 with Graves' ophthalmopathy and 57 with stable Graves' hyperthyroidism. Whether ophthalmopathy could be predicted prospectively was tested in an independent validation cohort made up of under 20 hyperthyroidism patients plus 17 patients who later progressed to ophthalmopathy. The 75 to 100 discovery patients were randomly split 7:3 into training and test sets. In addition, the study compared T-cell repertoires in thyroid tissue and in blood from over 5 Graves' hyperthyroidism patients. After blood sampling, hyperthyroidism patients were treated with methimazole at a starting dose of 30 mg daily, and ophthalmopathy patients were treated with high-dose intravenous methylprednisolone. According to the paper, TCR Vbeta CDR3 sequencing was carried out on approximately 140 peripheral blood samples, which came from under 50 ophthalmopathy, 75 or so hyperthyroidism and approximately 17 progressor patients.

CDR3 length: 11 amino acids, cysteine to phenylalanine. Only the CDR3 DNA is retained, 33 bases long and in frame from the first base. CDR1 and CDR2, looked up from the germline V gene, are SQVTM and ANQGSEA. The junction shows trimming of 3 bases on V and 6 bases on J, plus 6 bases between the germline ends. A patient counted as having stable Graves' hyperthyroidism if no progression to ophthalmopathy occurred over 18 months of follow-up. Hyperthyroidism patients were newly diagnosed, had a disease duration of under 2 months, and were aged 18 to 65 years. Patients with uncontrolled infections, other autoimmune diseases, pregnancy or lactation were excluded. Diagnoses relied on clinical symptoms, serum thyroxine and TRAb, thyroid ultrasound and orbital computed tomography. Ficoll-Paque density gradient centrifugation was used to isolate PBMCs from approximately 10 ml of fresh peripheral blood. Total RNA was extracted with Trizol reagent, and quality was checked on an Agilent 2100 Bioanalyzer.

General conclusions and limits of the study: In validation, the model predicted progression to ophthalmopathy a median of approximately 6.6 months before onset, with over 55% sensitivity and roughly 72% specificity. Most expanded thyroid clonotypes (frequency above 0.001) were also detected in blood, a finding suggesting that blood repertoires may reflect thyroid immune responses. In cross-validation, a model built on a 13 V-J signature told ophthalmopathy apart from stable hyperthyroidism with 87.88% sensitivity and roughly 81% specificity, and in testing the same model reached 80%/75%. No statistical method was used to set the sample size in advance, and investigators knew the group allocation.

TCR beta CDR3 regions were amplified from RNA transcripts. The TCR CDR3 was subjected to a first round of RT-PCR using the HTBI primer set and the Qiagen OneStep RT-PCR kit. A second multiplex PCR round built the libraries, followed by size selection and purification. Sequencing of the libraries was done on an Illumina HiSeq2000 using paired-end 100 bp reads. Per the source publication's procedure: Raw data were processed with SOAPnuke, discarding reads with adapters, uncalled bases, mean Phred below 15, or no exact constant-primer or identifier match. High-quality paired reads were merged using COPE v1.2.5, and each unique nucleotide sequence was defined as a clonotype. Clonotypes were aligned to IMGT TRBV, TRBD and TRBJ reference segments using MiTCR v1.1. Analysis was restricted to V-J combinations with a frequency above 0.0001, which covered 99.2% of repertoires. A TCS score was defined as the ratio of F50 (clonal expansion) to E x V (chaos), with BLOSUM62-based TCRdist applied between CDR3 peptides within each V-J. Welch's t-statistics and random forest reduced 450 to 600 V-J features to 13, which were used in a naive Bayes classifier (R e1071). The raw public data were reprocessed by TCRdb itself: fastp quality trimming at Q25, MiXCR clonotype calling, in-frame beta chains only. Rows with a matching CDR3 protein are joined into one entry that keeps the most common DNA and genes. It is TCRdb's table, rather than the study itself, that gives the V and J calls and clone size. Here the sample has about 500,000 distinct CDR3 sequences; under 15% occur a single time. The ten largest make up 15% to 20% of the sample.

The sequence came from a woman aged 18 to 35 with Graves' hyperthyroidism. The chain joins TRBV29-1 to TRBJ2-1, with the D gene call left open. Sample: blood. The CDR3 loop reads CSVEGSNEQFF. At the DNA level, the sequence is TGCAGCGTTGAGGGGTCCAATGAGCAGTTCTTC.